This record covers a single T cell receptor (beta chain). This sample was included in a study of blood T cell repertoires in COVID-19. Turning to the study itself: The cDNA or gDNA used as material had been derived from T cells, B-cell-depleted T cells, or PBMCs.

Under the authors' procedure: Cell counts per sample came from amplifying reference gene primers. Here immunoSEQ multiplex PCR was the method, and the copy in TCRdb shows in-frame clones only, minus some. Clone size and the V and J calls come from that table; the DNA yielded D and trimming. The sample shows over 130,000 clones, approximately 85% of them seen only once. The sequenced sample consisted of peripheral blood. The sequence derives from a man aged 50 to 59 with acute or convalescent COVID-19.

The CDR3 DNA is TGTGCCACCAGTGACACGACAGGGGTTCAGCCCCAGCATTTT. Its translation: CATSDTTGVQPQHF. The J gene is TRBJ1-5, the V gene TRBV24-1; 8 bases are shared with TRBD1. CDR3 length: 14 residues. The trim removed 4 bases at V and 6 bases at J, leaving 4 bases unmatched. Germline V gene lookup returns CDR1 KGHDR and CDR2 SFDVKD.